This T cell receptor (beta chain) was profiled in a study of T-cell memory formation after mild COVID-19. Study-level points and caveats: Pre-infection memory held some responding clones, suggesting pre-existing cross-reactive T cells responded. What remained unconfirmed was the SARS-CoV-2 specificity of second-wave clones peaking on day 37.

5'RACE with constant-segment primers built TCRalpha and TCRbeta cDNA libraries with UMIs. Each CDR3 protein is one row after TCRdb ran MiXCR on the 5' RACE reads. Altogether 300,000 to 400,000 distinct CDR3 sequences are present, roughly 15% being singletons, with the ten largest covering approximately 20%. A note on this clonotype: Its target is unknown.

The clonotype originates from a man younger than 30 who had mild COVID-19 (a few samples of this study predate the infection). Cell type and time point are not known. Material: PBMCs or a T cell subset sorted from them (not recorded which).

The CDR3 region has the DNA TGTGCCAGCAGCAGAGGGTCTAGCAGCCAAGAGACCCAGTACTTC. Translating gives CASSRGSSSQETQYF. This chain connects TRBV4-2 to TRBJ2-5; D perhaps matches TRBD2 (5 bases). The germline CDR1 and CDR2 sequences are LGHNA and YNFKEQ. V gave up 5 bases and J gave up 1 base, with 14 bases separating them. This CDR3 contains 15 residues.